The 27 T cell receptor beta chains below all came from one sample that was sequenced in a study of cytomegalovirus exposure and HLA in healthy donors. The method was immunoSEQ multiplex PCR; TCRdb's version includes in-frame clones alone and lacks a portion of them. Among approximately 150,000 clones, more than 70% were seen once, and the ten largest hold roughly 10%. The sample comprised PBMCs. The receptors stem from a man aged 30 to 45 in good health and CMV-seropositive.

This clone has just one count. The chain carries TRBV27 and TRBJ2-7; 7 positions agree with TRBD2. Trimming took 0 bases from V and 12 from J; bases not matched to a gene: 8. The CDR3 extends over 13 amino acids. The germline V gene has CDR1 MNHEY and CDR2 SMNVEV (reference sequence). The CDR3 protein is CASSLSGREPWYF. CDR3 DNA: TGTGCCAGCAGTTTATCGGGGCGGGAGCCCTGGTACTTC.

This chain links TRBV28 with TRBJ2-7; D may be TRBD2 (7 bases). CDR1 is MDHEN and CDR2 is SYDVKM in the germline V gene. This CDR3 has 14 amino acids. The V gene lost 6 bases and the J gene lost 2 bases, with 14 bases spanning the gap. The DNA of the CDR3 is TGTGCCAGCAGGGGAGGGGGGATCCCCTACGAGCAGTACTTC. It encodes CASRGGGIPYEQYF.

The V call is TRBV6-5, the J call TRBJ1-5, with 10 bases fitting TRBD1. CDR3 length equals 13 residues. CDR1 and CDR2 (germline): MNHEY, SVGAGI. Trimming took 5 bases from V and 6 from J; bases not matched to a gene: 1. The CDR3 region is CASSGTGAQPQHF. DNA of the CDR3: TGTGCCAGCAGTGGGACAGGGGCTCAGCCCCAGCATTTT.

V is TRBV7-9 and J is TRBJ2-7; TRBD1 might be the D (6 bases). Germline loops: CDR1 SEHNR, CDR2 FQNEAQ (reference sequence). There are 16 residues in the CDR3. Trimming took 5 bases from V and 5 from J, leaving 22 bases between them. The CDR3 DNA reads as TGTGCCAGCAGCCCAGGGGTGGGGGTCCTCTGGGACGAGCAGTACTTC. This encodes CASSPGVGVLWDEQYF.

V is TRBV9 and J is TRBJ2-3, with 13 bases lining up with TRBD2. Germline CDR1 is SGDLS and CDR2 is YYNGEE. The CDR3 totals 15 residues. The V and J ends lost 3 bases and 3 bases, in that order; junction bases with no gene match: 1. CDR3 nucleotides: TGTGCCAGCAGCGGGACTAGCGGGAGTACAGATACGCAGTATTTT. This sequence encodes CASSGTSGSTDTQYF.

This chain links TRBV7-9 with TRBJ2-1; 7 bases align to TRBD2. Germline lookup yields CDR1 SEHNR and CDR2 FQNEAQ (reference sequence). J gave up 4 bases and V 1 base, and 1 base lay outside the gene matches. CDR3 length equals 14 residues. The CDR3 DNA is TGTGCCAGCAGCTTAGGGGGACTATACAATGAGCAGTTCTTC. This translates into CASSLGGLYNEQFF.

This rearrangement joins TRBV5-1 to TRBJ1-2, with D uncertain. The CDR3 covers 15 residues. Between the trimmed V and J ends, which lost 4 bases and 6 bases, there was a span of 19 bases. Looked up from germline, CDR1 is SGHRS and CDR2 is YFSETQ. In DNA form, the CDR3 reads TGCGCCAGCAGCCCTTCGGAGGGAAGGGTAGATGGCTACACCTTC. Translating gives CASSPSEGRVDGYTF.

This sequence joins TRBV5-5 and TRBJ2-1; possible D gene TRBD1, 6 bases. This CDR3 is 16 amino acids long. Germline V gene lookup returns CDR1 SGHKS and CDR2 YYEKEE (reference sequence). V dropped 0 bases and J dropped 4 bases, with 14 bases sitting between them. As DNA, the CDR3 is TGTGCCAGCAGCTTGGATGGGGGCCGCGGGTACAATGAGCAGTTCTTC. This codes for CASSLDGGRGYNEQFF.

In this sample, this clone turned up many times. DNA of the CDR3: TGTGCCAGCAGCCCCGGGACTACGAGTCGCTACACCTTC. It encodes CASSPGTTSRYTF. The chain joins TRBV28 to TRBJ1-2; TRBD1 might be the D (5 bases). V was shortened by 6 bases and J by 9 bases, with 17 bases between the two germline ends. Germline assignment: CDR1 MDHEN and CDR2 SYDVKM. The length of the CDR3 is 13 residues.

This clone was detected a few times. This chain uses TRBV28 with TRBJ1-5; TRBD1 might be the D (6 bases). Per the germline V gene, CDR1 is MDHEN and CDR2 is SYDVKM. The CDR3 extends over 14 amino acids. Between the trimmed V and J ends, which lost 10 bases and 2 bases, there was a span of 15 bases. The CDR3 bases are TGTGCCACCAAGTTAGGGGGGGGCAATCAGCCCCAGCATTTT. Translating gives CATKLGGGNQPQHF.

The DNA of the CDR3 is TGTGCCAGCAGCGAGTGGGGGGGCACAGATACGCAGTATTTT. Residues: CASSEWGGTDTQYF. This rearrangement joins TRBV7-3 to TRBJ2-3; TRBD2 might be the D (6 bases). The CDR3 spans 14 residues. The germline V gene encodes CDR1 SGHTA and CDR2 FQGTGA. V lost 5 bases to trimming and J lost 1 base, with 10 bases between them.

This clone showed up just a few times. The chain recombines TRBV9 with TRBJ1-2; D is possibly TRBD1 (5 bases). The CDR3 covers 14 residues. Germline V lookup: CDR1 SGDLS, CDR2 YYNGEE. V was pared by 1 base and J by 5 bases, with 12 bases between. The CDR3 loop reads CASSVTPQGYGYTF. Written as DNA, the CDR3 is TGTGCCAGCAGCGTAACCCCGCAGGGATATGGCTACACCTTC.

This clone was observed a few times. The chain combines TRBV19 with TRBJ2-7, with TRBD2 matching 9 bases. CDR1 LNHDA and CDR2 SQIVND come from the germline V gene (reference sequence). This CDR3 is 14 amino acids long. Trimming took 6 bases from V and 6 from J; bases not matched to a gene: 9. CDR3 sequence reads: CASRDLAGGPEQYF. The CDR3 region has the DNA TGTGCCAGTAGGGATCTGGCGGGAGGGCCCGAGCAGTACTTC.

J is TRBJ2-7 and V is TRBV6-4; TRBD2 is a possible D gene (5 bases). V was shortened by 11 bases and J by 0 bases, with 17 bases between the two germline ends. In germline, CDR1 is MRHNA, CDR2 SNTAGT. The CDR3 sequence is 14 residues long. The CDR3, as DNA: TGTGCCGCCGCCAAGAGGAGGTCCTCCTACGAGCAGTACTTC. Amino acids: CAAAKRRSSYEQYF.

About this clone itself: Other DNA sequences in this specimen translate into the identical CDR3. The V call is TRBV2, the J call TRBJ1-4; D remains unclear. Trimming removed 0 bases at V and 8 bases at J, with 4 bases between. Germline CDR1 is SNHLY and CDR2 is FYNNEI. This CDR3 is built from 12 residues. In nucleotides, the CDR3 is TGTGCCAGCAGTGAAGCGAGGGAAAAACTGTTTTTT. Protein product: CASSEAREKLFF.

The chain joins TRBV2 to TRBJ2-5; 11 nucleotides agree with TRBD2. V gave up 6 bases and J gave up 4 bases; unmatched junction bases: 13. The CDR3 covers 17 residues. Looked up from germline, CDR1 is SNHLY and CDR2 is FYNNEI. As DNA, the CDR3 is TGTGCCAGCAGGCGCTATCTAACTAGCGGGAGTTCAGAGACCCAGTACTTC. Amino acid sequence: CASRRYLTSGSSETQYF.

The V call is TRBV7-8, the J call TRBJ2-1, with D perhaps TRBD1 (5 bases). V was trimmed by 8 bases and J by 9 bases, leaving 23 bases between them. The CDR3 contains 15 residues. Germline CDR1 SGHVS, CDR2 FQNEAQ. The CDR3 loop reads CASRKDSTRYGEQFF. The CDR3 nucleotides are TGTGCCAGCCGAAAAGACAGTACCCGCTATGGTGAGCAGTTCTTC.

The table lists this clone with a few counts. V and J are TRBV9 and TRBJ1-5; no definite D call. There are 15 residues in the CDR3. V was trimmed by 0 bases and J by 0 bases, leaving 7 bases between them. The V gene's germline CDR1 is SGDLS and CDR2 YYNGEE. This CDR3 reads CASSVGSGSNQPQHF. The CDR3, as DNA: TGTGCCAGCAGCGTAGGGTCGGGTAGCAATCAGCCCCAGCATTTT.

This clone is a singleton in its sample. The CDR3 sequence: CASSYDSGNLLREQYF. In DNA, the CDR3 is TGTGCCAGCAGCTACGATAGCGGAAACCTATTGCGGGAGCAGTACTTC. V gene TRBV5-5 combines with J gene TRBJ2-7; maybe TRBD2 (6 bases). The CDR3 contains 16 residues. V was trimmed by 3 bases and J by 7 bases, leaving 23 bases between them. Germline CDR1 reads SGHKS; CDR2 reads YYEKEE (reference sequence).

The CDR3 nucleotides are TGTGCCAGCAGCCAGACTGTTGGAGAGACCCAGTACTTC. As protein: CASSQTVGETQYF. The rearrangement uses TRBV7-3 and TRBJ2-5; D remains unclear. V lost 5 bases to trimming and J lost 4 bases, with 11 bases between them. The CDR3 sequence is 13 residues long. The V gene's germline CDR1 is SGHTA and CDR2 FQGTGA.

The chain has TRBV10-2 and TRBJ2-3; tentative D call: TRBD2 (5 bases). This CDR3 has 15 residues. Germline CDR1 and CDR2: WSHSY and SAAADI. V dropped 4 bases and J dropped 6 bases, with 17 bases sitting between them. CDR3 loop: CASSVRSPRGDTQYF. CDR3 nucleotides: TGCGCCAGCAGTGTGAGGTCGCCCCGCGGGGATACGCAGTATTTT.

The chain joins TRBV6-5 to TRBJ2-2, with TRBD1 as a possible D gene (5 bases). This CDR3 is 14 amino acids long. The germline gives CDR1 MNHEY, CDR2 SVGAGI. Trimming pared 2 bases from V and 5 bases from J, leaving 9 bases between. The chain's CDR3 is CASSYRDSTGELFF. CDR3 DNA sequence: TGTGCCAGCAGTTACCGAGACAGTACCGGGGAGCTGTTTTTT.

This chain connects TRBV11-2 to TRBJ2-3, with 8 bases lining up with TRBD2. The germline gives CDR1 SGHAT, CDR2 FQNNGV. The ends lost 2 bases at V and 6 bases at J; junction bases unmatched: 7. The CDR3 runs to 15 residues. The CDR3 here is CASSLRKAGADTQYF. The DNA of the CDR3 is TGTGCCAGCAGCTTAAGGAAAGCGGGGGCCGATACGCAGTATTTT.

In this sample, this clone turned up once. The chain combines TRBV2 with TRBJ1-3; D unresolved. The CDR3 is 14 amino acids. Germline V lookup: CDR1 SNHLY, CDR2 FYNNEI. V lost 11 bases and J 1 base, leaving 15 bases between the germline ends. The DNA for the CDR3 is TGTGCCGGTACTTTGGAGGCGTCTGGAAACACCATATATTTT. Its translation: CAGTLEASGNTIYF.

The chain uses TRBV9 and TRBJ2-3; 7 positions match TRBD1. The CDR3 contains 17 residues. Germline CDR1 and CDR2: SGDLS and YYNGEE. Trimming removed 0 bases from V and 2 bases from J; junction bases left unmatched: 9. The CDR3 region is CASSVELRQGDTDTQYF. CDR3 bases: TGTGCCAGCAGCGTAGAGCTTAGACAGGGTGACACAGATACGCAGTATTTT.

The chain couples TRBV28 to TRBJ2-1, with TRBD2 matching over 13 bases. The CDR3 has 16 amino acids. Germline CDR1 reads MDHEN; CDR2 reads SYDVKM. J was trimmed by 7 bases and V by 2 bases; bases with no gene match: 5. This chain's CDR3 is CASSLQGLAGRNEQFF. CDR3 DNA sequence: TGTGCCAGCAGTTTACAGGGACTAGCGGGACGGAATGAGCAGTTCTTC.

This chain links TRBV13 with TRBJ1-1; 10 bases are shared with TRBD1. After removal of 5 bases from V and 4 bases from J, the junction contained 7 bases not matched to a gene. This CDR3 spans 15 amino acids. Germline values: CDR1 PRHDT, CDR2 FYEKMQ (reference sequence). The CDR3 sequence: CASSPRDRGGTEAFF. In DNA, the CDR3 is TGTGCCAGCAGCCCCCGGGACAGGGGAGGCACTGAAGCTTTCTTT.